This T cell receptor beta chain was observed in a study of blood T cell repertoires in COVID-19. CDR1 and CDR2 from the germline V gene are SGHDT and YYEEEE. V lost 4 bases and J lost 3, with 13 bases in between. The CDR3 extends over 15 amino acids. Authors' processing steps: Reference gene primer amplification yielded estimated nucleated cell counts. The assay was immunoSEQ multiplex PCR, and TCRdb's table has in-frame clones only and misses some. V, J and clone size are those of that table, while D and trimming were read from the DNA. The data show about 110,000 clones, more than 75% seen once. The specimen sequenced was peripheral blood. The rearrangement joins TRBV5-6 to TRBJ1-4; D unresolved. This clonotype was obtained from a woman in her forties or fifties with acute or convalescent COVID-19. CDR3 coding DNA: TGTGCCAGCAGCGCGAACCCGAGGGCTAATGAAAAACTGTTTTTT. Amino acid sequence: CASSANPRANEKLFF.